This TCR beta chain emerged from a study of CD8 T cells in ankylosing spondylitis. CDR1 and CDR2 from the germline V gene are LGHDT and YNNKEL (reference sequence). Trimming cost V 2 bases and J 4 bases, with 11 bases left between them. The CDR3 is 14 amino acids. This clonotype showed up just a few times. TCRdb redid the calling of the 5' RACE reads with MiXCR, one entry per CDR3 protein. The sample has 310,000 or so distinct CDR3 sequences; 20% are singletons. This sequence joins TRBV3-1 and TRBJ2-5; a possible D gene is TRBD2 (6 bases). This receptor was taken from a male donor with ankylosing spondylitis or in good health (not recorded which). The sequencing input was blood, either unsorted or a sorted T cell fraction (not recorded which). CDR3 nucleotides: TGTGCCAGCAGCCAAAGGAGGGATCGAGAGACCCAGTACTTC. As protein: CASSQRRDRETQYF.